This TCR beta chain was captured in a study of technical replicates of blood from a handful of donors. Clones were read by immunoSEQ multiplex PCR, and TCRdb kept only the in-frame ones, dropping some. The sample yields about 72,000 clones, nearly 97% seen once. The receptor comes from a human donor in good health. The sequenced material came from T cells isolated from PBMCs.

The CDR3 DNA reads TGTGCCAGCAGTACCTACGGGACAGGGACCTACGAGCAGTACTTC. Protein product: CASSTYGTGTYEQYF. This chain links TRBV27 with TRBJ2-7, with 9 bases that match TRBD1. The CDR3 totals 15 residues. Germline V CDR1 and CDR2: MNHEY, SMNVEV (reference sequence). After removal of 5 bases from V and 2 bases from J, the junction contained 7 bases not matched to a gene.